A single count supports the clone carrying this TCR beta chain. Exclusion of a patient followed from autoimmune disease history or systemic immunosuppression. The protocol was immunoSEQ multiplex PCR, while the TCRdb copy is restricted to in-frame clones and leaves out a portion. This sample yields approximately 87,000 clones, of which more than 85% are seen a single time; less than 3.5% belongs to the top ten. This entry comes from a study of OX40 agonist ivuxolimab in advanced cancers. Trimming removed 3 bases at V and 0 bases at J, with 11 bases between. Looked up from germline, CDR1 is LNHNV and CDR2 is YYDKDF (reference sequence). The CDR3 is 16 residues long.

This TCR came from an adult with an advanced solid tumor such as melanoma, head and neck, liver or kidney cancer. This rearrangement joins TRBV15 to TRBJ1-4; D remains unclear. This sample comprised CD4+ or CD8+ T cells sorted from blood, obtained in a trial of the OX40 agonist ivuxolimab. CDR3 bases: TGTGCCACCAGCAGGATTCGTAGCGCAACTAATGAAAAACTGTTTTTT. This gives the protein CATSRIRSATNEKLFF.